The sequence of this TCR beta chain was determined in a study of blood T cell repertoires in COVID-19. In the original analysis: For nucleated cells, counts were estimated from reference gene primer amplification. Sequenced by immunoSEQ multiplex PCR; TCRdb stores in-frame clones only, minus some. That table is the source of V, J and clone size, and D and trimming were worked out from the DNA. Altogether more than 250,000 clones are present, more than 75% being singletons, with the ten largest covering approximately 5.3%. Participants were aged roughly 18 to 89 years from roughly 26 US areas. The CDR3 is 10 residues long. Germline loops: CDR1 SQVTM, CDR2 ANQGSEA. V was cut by 6 bases and J by 11 bases, with 13 bases left in between.

The sample taken for sequencing was PBMCs or T cells enriched from blood (not recorded which). The TCR was taken from a woman between 25 and 40 years old who had recovered from COVID-19. The rearrangement links TRBV29-1 to TRBJ1-1; D not resolved. The DNA for the CDR3 is TGCAGCGTAAACAGCGAGCGGGCTTTCTTT. Encoded protein: CSVNSERAFF.